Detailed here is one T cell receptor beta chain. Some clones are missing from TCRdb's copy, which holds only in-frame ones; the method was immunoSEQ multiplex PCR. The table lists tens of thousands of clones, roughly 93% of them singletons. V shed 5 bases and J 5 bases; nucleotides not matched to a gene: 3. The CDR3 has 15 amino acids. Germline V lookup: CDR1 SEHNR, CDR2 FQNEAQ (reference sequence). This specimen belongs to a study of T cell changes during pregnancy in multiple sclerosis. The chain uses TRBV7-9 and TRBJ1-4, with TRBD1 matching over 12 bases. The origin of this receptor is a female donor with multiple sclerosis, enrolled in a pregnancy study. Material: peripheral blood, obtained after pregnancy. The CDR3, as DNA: TGTGCCAGCAGCGAGGGACAGGGGGCGAATGAAAAACTGTTTTTT. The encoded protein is CASSEGQGANEKLFF.